This T cell receptor beta chain was identified during a study of CD8 T cells in ankylosing spondylitis. Broader study findings: Disease-linked clones were found to be CD8+ and relatively rare in peripheral blood. Disease-linked clones reportedly concentrated significantly in matched ankylosing spondylitis synovial fluid. It appeared that ankylosing spondylitis blood was characterized by a TCR beta motif of several highly homologous variants.

This clonotype came up many times. The target antigen is unknown. Preparation of TCR beta libraries was done by quantitative 5'-RACE with molecular barcodes. TCRdb fed the 5' RACE reads into MiXCR, producing one record per CDR3 protein. The sample shows about 220,000 distinct CDR3 sequences, roughly 6.6% of them seen only once. Sequencing used blood, either unsorted or a sorted T cell fraction (not recorded which). This TCR derives from a male donor with ankylosing spondylitis.

The CDR3 region has the DNA TGTGCCAGCAGCTTAGTCCCAGGGGGCGGCGAGCAGTACTTC. Encoded protein: CASSLVPGGGEQYF. This chain connects TRBV7-6 to TRBJ2-7; TRBD1 matches at 8 bases. The germline gives CDR1 SGHVS, CDR2 FNYEAQ. The CDR3 extends over 14 amino acids. The J segment lost 6 bases and the V segment lost 1 base, leaving 5 bases of the junction unmatched.